This note documents a single TCR beta chain sequence. The record originates from a study of blood T cell repertoires in COVID-19. Looking at the study overall: PBMCs, B-cell-depleted T cells, or T cells provided the cDNA or gDNA that made up the material.

In the original processing: It was from reference gene primer amplification that nucleated cell counts were estimated. Generated by immunoSEQ multiplex PCR, the TCRdb table keeps only in-frame clones and is missing some. D and trimming come from the DNA, and the V and J calls and clone size come from that table. The table shows around 230,000 clones, with 75% to 90% occurring only once. The CDR3 covers 12 residues. CDR1 and CDR2 (germline): MNHEY, SVGAGI. V was trimmed by 7 bases and J by 14 bases, leaving 20 bases between them. Sequenced: peripheral blood. The chain is built from TRBV6-5 and TRBJ1-1; D not resolved. The receptor was isolated from a man aged 35 to 55 with acute or convalescent COVID-19. The CDR3 DNA is TGTGCCAGCACCTCAGACGGAGGTTGGCAATTCTTT. Encoded protein: CASTSDGGWQFF.